Below, 23 T cell receptor beta chains from the same sample are listed, as sequenced in a study. In TCRdb, the 5' RACE reads were re-called with MiXCR into one record per CDR3 protein. The sample yields tens of thousands of distinct CDR3 sequences, more than 15% seen once. Sequencing used naive CD4+ T cells sorted from blood. Subset defined: naive CD4+ T cells, CD4+CD45RA+CD25-. Every receptor here comes from a female donor with breast cancer.

The rearrangement links TRBV7-9 to TRBJ1-1; D may be TRBD1 (6 bases). Trimming left V 6 bases short and J 4 bases short, with 15 bases between. The CDR3 length is 14 residues. Germline CDR1 is SEHNR and CDR2 is FQNEAQ (reference sequence). The CDR3 sequence: CASSRGTWSTEAFF. The CDR3 DNA follows: TGTGCCAGCAGTCGTGGGACATGGAGCACTGAAGCTTTCTTT.

This clonotype was found many times. The chain links TRBV12-3 or TRBV12-4 to TRBJ2-7; D unresolved. The CDR3 is made up of 11 amino acids. Deletions cut 5 bases from V and 5 bases from J, with 7 bases between. In DNA, the CDR3 is TGTGCCAGCAGTCTACGTAACGAGCAGTACTTC. Protein sequence: CASSLRNEQYF.

This clonotype has a count of ten or more. The rearrangement uses TRBV29-1 and TRBJ2-7, with 10 bases lining up with TRBD1. The V and J ends lost 4 bases and 7 bases, in that order; junction bases with no gene match: 7. Germline CDR1 and CDR2: SQVTM and ANQGSEA. The CDR3 sequence is 13 residues long. CDR3 nucleotides: TGCAGCGTTGCGGACAGGGGGAAGGGTGAGCAGTACTTC. This encodes CSVADRGKGEQYF.

V gene TRBV27 combines with J gene TRBJ1-2, with TRBD1 matching 7 bases. This CDR3 contains 18 residues. V trimming: 4 bases; J trimming: 3 bases; junction bases outside the gene matches: 17. Germline values: CDR1 MNHEY, CDR2 SMNVEV (reference sequence). Here the CDR3 reads CASSSLFSGEGADYGYTF. The CDR3 nucleotides are TGTGCCAGCAGTTCCCTATTTTCAGGAGAGGGGGCGGACTATGGCTACACCTTC.

This clonotype was seen many times. This rearrangement joins TRBV4-1 to TRBJ2-1; D is undetermined. Germline values: CDR1 MGHRA, CDR2 YSYEKL. V was shortened by 3 bases and J by 4 bases, with 7 bases between the two germline ends. The CDR3 loop spans 13 amino acids. Here the CDR3 reads CASSQIGYNEQFF. The CDR3 region has the DNA TGCGCCAGCAGCCAGATTGGGTACAATGAGCAGTTCTTC.

The rearrangement links TRBV5-1 to TRBJ1-5, with 10 bases matching TRBD1. CDR3 length: 14 amino acids. Germline-derived CDR1 and CDR2 are SGHRS and YFSETQ. With V trimmed by 4 bases and J by 10 bases, 8 bases remained unmatched. This CDR3 is CASSAGQGSSPQHF. As DNA, the CDR3 is TGCGCCAGCAGCGCGGGACAGGGGTCCTCACCCCAGCATTTT.

This clonotype was seen many times. This chain connects TRBV29-1 to TRBJ1-4; D not resolved. Germline V gene sequence: CDR1 SQVTM, CDR2 ANQGSEA. The V end was cut by 7 bases, the J end by 0 bases, with 12 bases between. This CDR3 is 14 amino acids long. The CDR3 spells CSAAGFATNEKLFF. CDR3 DNA sequence: TGCAGCGCGGCGGGGTTCGCAACTAATGAAAAACTGTTTTTT. Looking up the rest from reference TRBV29-1 and TRBJ1-4 gives the full variable domain: SAVISQKPSRDICQRGTSLTIQCQVDSQVTMMFWYRQQPGQSLTLIATANQGSEATYESGFVIDKFPISRPNLTFSTLTVSNMSPEDSSIYLCSAAGFATNEKLFFGSGTQLSVL.

The CDR3 DNA reads as TGCAGCGTTGAAGTAGGGGCCAGTCTTCCCACTGAAGCTTTCTTT. Protein: CSVEVGASLPTEAFF. The chain couples TRBV29-1 to TRBJ1-1, with D possibly TRBD1 on 5 matching bases. Germline V gene lookup returns CDR1 SQVTM and CDR2 ANQGSEA. The CDR3 extends over 15 amino acids. V was shortened by 1 base and J by 4 bases, with 16 bases between the two germline ends.

This clonotype has ten or more counts. The chain links TRBV5-1 to TRBJ2-7; TRBD1 agrees at 9 bases. CDR3 size: 15 residues. The ends lost 4 bases at V and 3 bases at J; junction bases unmatched: 8. Germline-derived CDR1 and CDR2 are SGHRS and YFSETQ. CDR3 DNA: TGCGCCAGCAGCCTTCTTTCGGGACAGGGCTACGAGCAGTACTTC. Its translation: CASSLLSGQGYEQYF.

This clonotype came up many times. J is TRBJ1-2 and V is TRBV20-1; D ambiguous. The V end was cut by 2 bases, the J end by 3 bases, with 13 bases between. The CDR3 totals 14 residues. CDR1 is DFQATT and CDR2 is SNEGSKA in the germline V gene (reference sequence). The CDR3 is CSARPGEKDYGYTF. CDR3 nucleotide sequence: TGCAGTGCTAGACCCGGGGAGAAGGACTATGGCTACACCTTC.

The chain employs TRBV24-1 and TRBJ1-2, with TRBD1 matching over 7 bases. Germline CDR1 is KGHDR and CDR2 is SFDVKD. The CDR3 is made up of 12 amino acids. Germline trimming cut 7 bases from V and 7 bases from J; bases unmatched to any gene: 5. The DNA of the CDR3 is TGTGCCACCAGCACAGGGGTCTCTGGCTACACCTTC. The encoded protein is CATSTGVSGYTF.

This clonotype was seen a handful of times. The gene calls are TRBV5-1 and TRBJ2-6; 7 bases fit TRBD2. Trimming removed 4 bases from V and 2 bases from J; junction bases left unmatched: 6. The CDR3 totals 16 residues. Per germline, CDR1 SGHRS and CDR2 YFSETQ. CDR3 nucleotides: TGCGCCAGCAGCCCCGGTGGGAGGGCTGGGGCCAACGTCCTGACTTTC. As protein: CASSPGGRAGANVLTF.

This clonotype has at least ten counts. The chain employs TRBV6-2 or TRBV6-3 and TRBJ2-2; 8 bases are a match to TRBD1. V gave up 8 bases and J gave up 3 bases; unmatched junction bases: 11. Germline V gene lookup returns CDR1 MNHEY and CDR2 SVGEGT. The CDR3 length is 16 residues. DNA of the CDR3: TGTGCCAGCCGACCTTCGACAGGGGTGTACACCGGGGAGCTGTTTTTT. This gives the protein CASRPSTGVYTGELFF.

This clonotype was counted only a few times. The chain links TRBV5-1 to TRBJ2-5; 7 positions agree with TRBD2. CDR1 and CDR2 (germline): SGHRS, YFSETQ. The junction had 8 bases not matched to a gene; V was cut back by 4 bases and J by 2 bases. This CDR3 has 15 residues. DNA for the CDR3: TGCGCCAGCAGCCAGGAGCGGGGACTACAAGAGACCCAGTACTTC. Residues: CASSQERGLQETQYF.

The CDR3 nucleotides are TGCGCCAGCAGCTTGACAGGGGACTCCTACGAGCAGTACTTC. Translation: CASSLTGDSYEQYF. The chain links TRBV5-1 to TRBJ2-7, with 7 positions matching TRBD1. Germline V gene data show CDR1 as SGHRS and CDR2 as YFSETQ. Losses at the gene ends were 1 base for V and 0 bases for J; bases not matched to a gene: 1. The CDR3 loop spans 14 amino acids.

This clonotype showed up just a few times. This chain connects TRBV28 to TRBJ1-1, with 8 bases aligning to TRBD1. Germline CDR1 and CDR2: MDHEN and SYDVKM. The CDR3 loop spans 12 amino acids. V was pared by 8 bases and J by 5 bases, with 4 bases of the junction left unmatched. The CDR3 protein is CASVDRGTEAFF. In DNA, the CDR3 is TGTGCCAGCGTCGACAGGGGTACTGAAGCTTTCTTT.

This rearrangement joins TRBV7-9 to TRBJ2-1; D call uncertain. V was pared by 3 bases and J by 5 bases, with 11 bases between. The CDR3 runs 14 residues. The germline V gene has CDR1 SEHNR and CDR2 FQNEAQ (reference sequence). Here the CDR3 reads CASSFGSTNNEQFF. The DNA of the CDR3 is TGTGCCAGCAGCTTTGGTAGCACAAACAATGAGCAGTTCTTC.

This clonotype was found many times. The chain has TRBV20-1 and TRBJ2-5, with 10 nucleotides matching TRBD1. Trimming removed 6 bases from V and 2 bases from J; junction bases left unmatched: 6. From germline, CDR1 is DFQATT and CDR2 SNEGSKA (reference sequence). The CDR3 runs 14 residues. CDR3 bases: TGCAGTGCCCCGGGACAGGGGCTACAAGAGACCCAGTACTTC. It is translated as CSAPGQGLQETQYF.

This clonotype occurred a few times. The chain links TRBV7-9 to TRBJ2-3, with 8 positions matching TRBD1. The CDR3 consists of 15 residues. Germline loops: CDR1 SEHNR, CDR2 FQNEAQ (reference sequence). J gave up 5 bases and V 5 bases, and 9 bases lay outside the gene matches. This CDR3 is CASSPGQVQIDTQYF. The DNA of the CDR3 is TGTGCCAGCAGCCCGGGACAGGTCCAGATAGATACGCAGTATTTT. Looking up the rest from reference TRBV7-9 and TRBJ2-3 gives the full variable domain: DTGVSQNPRHKITKRGQNVTFRCDPISEHNRLYWYRQTLGQGPEFLTYFQNEAQLEKSRLLSDRFSAERPKGSFSTLEIQRTEQGDSAMYLCASSPGQVQIDTQYFGPGTRLTVL.

The chain couples TRBV27 to TRBJ2-4, with 9 bases matching TRBD2. In germline, CDR1 is MNHEY, CDR2 SMNVEV (reference sequence). This CDR3 region has 15 residues. With V trimmed by 2 bases and J by 6 bases, 5 bases remained unmatched. CDR3 coding DNA: TGTGCCAGCAGTTTACGAGCGGGAGGAGGAAACATTCAGTACTTC. This gives the protein CASSLRAGGGNIQYF.

This clonotype came up once. A much larger clone sits a single nucleotide away, making a read error possible. V usage is TRBV5-1 and J usage is TRBJ2-5; D may be TRBD2 (5 bases). The CDR3 spans 15 residues. Per germline, CDR1 SGHRS and CDR2 YFSETQ. This chain's CDR3 is CASSLAGFDQEAQYF. In DNA form, the CDR3 reads TGCGCCAGCAGCTTGGCGGGATTCGACCAAGAGGCCCAGTACTTC. The whole variable domain, remainder taken from reference TRBV5-1 and TRBJ2-5, is KAGVTQTPRYLIKTRGQQVTLSCSPISGHRSVSWYQQTPGQGLQFLFEYFSETQRNKGNFPGRFSGRQFSNSRSEMNVSTLELGDSALYLCASSLAGFDQEAQYFGPGTRLLVL.

Ten or more counts support this clonotype. The rearrangement joins TRBV27 to TRBJ1-5; maybe TRBD1 (6 bases). Trimming took 6 bases from V and 5 from J, leaving 23 bases between them. The germline V gene encodes CDR1 MNHEY and CDR2 SMNVEV (reference sequence). The CDR3 consists of 17 residues. CDR3 bases: TGTGCCAGCAGCCCCCGCCGAGGAGTGGGGGCCGATCAGCCCCAGCATTTT. It translates to CASSPRRGVGADQPQHF.

V gene TRBV29-1 combines with J gene TRBJ2-7; D not certain. Germline V gives CDR1 SQVTM, CDR2 ANQGSEA. The V end lost 7 bases, the J end lost 4 bases, and 11 bases lay between the germline ends. This CDR3 spans 11 amino acids. The CDR3 here is CSATLQYEQYF. The CDR3 DNA follows: TGCAGCGCCACACTCCAGTACGAGCAGTACTTC.